Here is one T cell receptor beta chain with its context. The source of the sample is a study of blood T cell repertoires in COVID-19. Whole-study context: Sites in the United States, Italy and Spain provided acute and convalescent COVID-19 samples. In each case, the material was cDNA or gDNA derived from T cells, B-cell-depleted T cells, or PBMCs.

Under the authors' procedure: It was from reference gene primer amplification that nucleated cell counts were estimated. The assay was immunoSEQ multiplex PCR, and TCRdb's table has in-frame clones only and misses some. V and J calls and clone size come straight from that table; D and trimming were deduced from the DNA. This sample has some 62,000 clones; more than 65% occur once, and the top ten carry 5.3%. Germline loops: CDR1 PRHDT, CDR2 FYEKMQ (reference sequence). Trimming took 2 bases from V and 0 from J, leaving 19 bases between them. This CDR3 is 18 amino acids long. The J gene is TRBJ1-1, the V gene TRBV13; D is perhaps TRBD1 (6 bases). The specimen sequenced was peripheral blood. This clonotype originated in a human donor in a cohort sampled during active COVID-19. The CDR3 loop reads CASSLTRSGRGMNTEAFF. The CDR3, as DNA: TGTGCCAGCAGCTTAACCAGGAGTGGGAGGGGGATGAACACTGAAGCTTTCTTT.